The 32 T cell receptor beta chains in this list originate from one sample, sequenced in a study of blood T cells in healthy people across ages. For the second PCR, which ran for about 6 to 12 cycles, a sample-barcoded 5' primer and a J-beta primer mix were used. Each CDR3 protein gets one entry after TCRdb re-called the 5' RACE reads with MiXCR. The table has some 1.4 million distinct CDR3 sequences, approximately 38% seen once. Material: blood. The origin of the receptors is a woman between 18 and 29 years old in good health.

The chain is built from TRBV12-3 or TRBV12-4 and TRBJ2-1; a possible D gene is TRBD1 (6 bases). The V gene lost 6 bases and the J gene lost 12 bases, with 15 bases spanning the gap. The CDR3 is made up of 12 amino acids. CDR3: CASSLQGPRQFF. CDR3 nucleotide sequence: TGTGCCAGCAGCCTACAGGGCCCCAGGCAGTTCTTC.

This clonotype was counted a few times. Here the CDR3 reads CASSRDGGSSYNEQFF. CDR3 sequence (DNA): TGTGCCAGCAGCCGGGACGGGGGGAGCTCCTACAATGAGCAGTTCTTC. The chain uses TRBV12-3 or TRBV12-4 and TRBJ2-1, with 7 bases fitting TRBD2. The V and J ends lost 6 bases and 0 bases, in that order; junction bases with no gene match: 8. The CDR3 extends over 16 amino acids.

The chain combines TRBV10-1 with TRBJ2-2; 11 nucleotides line up with TRBD1. This CDR3 comprises 17 residues. Germline V CDR1 and CDR2: WNHNN, SYGVQD (reference sequence). The ends lost 4 bases at V and 0 bases at J; junction bases unmatched: 4. The CDR3 DNA follows: TGCGCCAGCAGTGGGACAGGGGGCCATGCGAACACCGGGGAGCTGTTTTTT. Translated: CASSGTGGHANTGELFF.

Written as DNA, the CDR3 is TGTGCCAGCAGCTCCGACAGATGGGGGAACACCATATATTTT. Amino acid sequence: CASSSDRWGNTIYF. The chain has TRBV11-2 and TRBJ1-3, with D tentatively TRBD1 (5 bases). From germline, CDR1 is SGHAT and CDR2 FQNNGV. The CDR3 consists of 14 residues. The germline V and J ends were trimmed by 4 bases and 7 bases, with 14 bases remaining between them.

The chain employs TRBV7-9 and TRBJ1-1; D call uncertain. Germline CDR1 SEHNR, CDR2 FQNEAQ (reference sequence). The CDR3 is made up of 13 amino acids. Trimming removed 10 bases from V and 1 base from J, with 13 bases in between. CDR3 DNA sequence: TGTGCCACCTCACGACGGCCGAACACTGAAGCTTTCTTT. Encoded protein: CATSRRPNTEAFF.

In DNA form, the CDR3 reads TGCGCCAGCAGCCAGGCTCCAGAGGGTTCCCTGGCTTTCTTT. It yields the protein CASSQAPEGSLAFF. V and J are TRBV4-1 and TRBJ1-1, with D unclear. In germline, CDR1 is MGHRA, CDR2 YSYEKL. The CDR3 is 14 residues long. Trimming removed 3 bases from V and 11 bases from J, with 19 bases in between.

The chain recombines TRBV6-1 with TRBJ1-2; D gene ambiguous. The CDR3 sequence is 15 residues long. Germline V lookup: CDR1 MNHNS, CDR2 SASEGT. V gave up 2 bases and J gave up 3 bases, with 13 bases separating them. The CDR3 protein is CASSELITSDYGYTF. The DNA for the CDR3 is TGTGCCAGCAGTGAATTGATAACAAGCGACTATGGCTACACCTTC.

The sample holds a few counts of this clonotype. CDR3 loop: CASSRGLAGVLYNEQFF. CDR3 bases: TGTGCCAGCAGCAGGGGGCTAGCGGGGGTACTGTACAATGAGCAGTTCTTC. The chain uses TRBV3-1 and TRBJ2-1; the match to TRBD2 covers 10 bases. CDR3 length: 17 amino acids. The V and J ends lost 5 bases and 4 bases, in that order; junction bases with no gene match: 11. Germline CDR1 reads LGHDT; CDR2 reads YNNKEL (reference sequence).

J is TRBJ2-1 and V is TRBV12-3 or TRBV12-4; D is unclear. V gave up 4 bases and J gave up 5 bases, with 6 bases separating them. This CDR3 is built from 12 residues. The CDR3 spells CASSSADNEQFF. The CDR3 DNA reads as TGTGCCAGCAGTTCCGCGGACAATGAGCAGTTCTTC.

This chain joins TRBV20-1 and TRBJ2-7; no reliable D call. The germline V gene has CDR1 DFQATT and CDR2 SNEGSKA (reference sequence). V gave up 1 base and J gave up 1 base, with 8 bases separating them. This CDR3 is 13 amino acids long. CDR3 DNA sequence: TGCAGTGCTAGAGTGTCCGGGTCCTACGAGCAGTACTTC. It codes for CSARVSGSYEQYF.

The chain couples TRBV13 to TRBJ2-1; 10 bases line up with TRBD2. Trimming removed 5 bases from V and 7 bases from J; junction bases left unmatched: 11. This CDR3 spans 16 amino acids. Germline lookup yields CDR1 PRHDT and CDR2 FYEKMQ (reference sequence). As DNA, the CDR3 is TGTGCCAGCAGCCAGCAAGCGGGGGGGCCGCGGAATGAGCAGTTCTTC. Its translation: CASSQQAGGPRNEQFF.

This chain uses TRBV4-2 with TRBJ1-5; no clear D gene. V lost 1 base, J lost 7 bases, and 17 bases lay in between. The germline V gene encodes CDR1 LGHNA and CDR2 YNFKEQ. The CDR3 totals 16 residues. Here the CDR3 reads CASSQVENTGNQPQHF. The CDR3 nucleotides are TGTGCCAGCAGCCAAGTTGAGAACACGGGTAACCAGCCCCAGCATTTT.

To note about this clonotype: Possible read error: a much larger clone is one base away. This chain links TRBV12-3 or TRBV12-4 with TRBJ2-5, with a weak D call TRBD1 (6 bases). The J call may be faulty, since TRBJ2-7 better matches the DNA end. CDR3 length equals 11 residues. CDR3 residues: CAGSETGEQYF. The DNA of the CDR3 is TGTGCCGGCAGTGAGACAGGCGAGCAGTACTTC.

Here the CDR3 reads CASSETDTEAFF. As DNA, the CDR3 is TGCGCCAGCAGCGAAACGGACACTGAAGCTTTCTTT. The chain employs TRBV10-2 and TRBJ1-1; D uncertain. Germline lookup yields CDR1 WSHSY and CDR2 SAAADI. CDR3 length equals 12 residues. The ends were cut back, 6 bases at V and 3 bases at J, with 8 bases in the middle.

This clonotype showed up just a few times. V is TRBV20-1 and J is TRBJ2-1; 8 nucleotides align to TRBD2. The J segment lost 10 bases and the V segment lost 0 bases, leaving 5 bases of the junction unmatched. Germline V gene lookup returns CDR1 DFQATT and CDR2 SNEGSKA (reference sequence). This CDR3 has 13 residues. CDR3: CSARDGTRGEQFF. The CDR3 nucleotides are TGCAGTGCTAGAGATGGGACTAGAGGGGAGCAGTTCTTC.

On this clonotype: One end of the junction is discordant with germline, which a read error may explain. The chain combines TRBV20-1 with TRBJ2-1; D possibly corresponds to TRBD1 (6 bases). The CDR3 covers 12 residues. Germline V CDR1 and CDR2: DFQATT, SNEGSKA (reference sequence). The CDR3 loop reads CSASGTGSEQVF. The CDR3 DNA reads as TGCAGTGCTAGCGGTACAGGGAGTGAGCAGGTCTTC.

The J gene is TRBJ2-1, the V gene TRBV4-1, with TRBD2 matching 9 bases. Germline CDR1 reads MGHRA; CDR2 reads YSYEKL. The CDR3 spans 17 residues. J was trimmed by 7 bases and V by 0 bases; bases with no gene match: 10. The CDR3 nucleotides read TGCGCCAGCAGCCAAGAACGGGCAGCGGGAGGTCGGAATGAGCAGTTCTTC. Translating it yields CASSQERAAGGRNEQFF.

V gene TRBV7-9 combines with J gene TRBJ1-3; a possible D gene is TRBD1 (6 bases). The V gene lost 6 bases and the J gene lost 0 bases, with 9 bases spanning the gap. The CDR3 contains 14 residues. The V gene's germline CDR1 is SEHNR and CDR2 FQNEAQ (reference sequence). CDR3 DNA sequence: TGTGCCAGCAGTTCAGGGGTCTCTGGAAACACCATATATTTT. This sequence encodes CASSSGVSGNTIYF.

The chain has TRBV2 and TRBJ2-7, with D maybe TRBD1 (5 bases). The germline gives CDR1 SNHLY, CDR2 FYNNEI. This CDR3 comprises 17 residues. V was clipped by 6 bases and J by 0 bases, with 21 bases between them. In DNA form, the CDR3 reads TGTGCCAGCAGCGGAGACATCTCGACAGTTTACTCCTACGAGCAGTACTTC. It encodes CASSGDISTVYSYEQYF.

This rearrangement joins TRBV5-1 to TRBJ2-1; D unresolved. The germline V gene has CDR1 SGHRS and CDR2 YFSETQ. Trimming pared 3 bases from V and 4 bases from J, leaving 11 bases between. The CDR3 is made up of 14 amino acids. CDR3 sequence reads: CASSSGDTYNEQFF. CDR3 nucleotides: TGCGCCAGCAGCTCGGGCGACACATACAATGAGCAGTTCTTC. Full variable domain (remainder filled in from reference TRBV5-1 and TRBJ2-1): KAGVTQTPRYLIKTRGQQVTLSCSPISGHRSVSWYQQTPGQGLQFLFEYFSETQRNKGNFPGRFSGRQFSNSRSEMNVSTLELGDSALYLCASSSGDTYNEQFFGPGTRLTVL.

The CDR3 region is CASSQRGSVTYEQYF. For the CDR3, the DNA is TGTGCCAGCAGCCAGCGGGGTAGCGTGACCTACGAGCAGTACTTC. This chain joins TRBV4-2 and TRBJ2-7; D might be TRBD2 (6 bases). Trimming left V 3 bases short and J 2 bases short, with 14 bases between. Germline V gene sequence: CDR1 LGHNA, CDR2 YNFKEQ. The CDR3 totals 15 residues.

This clonotype was found a few times. This chain links TRBV5-1 with TRBJ2-3; maybe TRBD2 (7 bases). The CDR3 extends over 17 amino acids. CDR1 and CDR2 (germline): SGHRS, YFSETQ. V dropped 4 bases and J dropped 0 bases, with 18 bases sitting between them. In nucleotides, the CDR3 is TGCGCCAGCAGCCCGACCCCCGCGGGGGCTAGCACAGATACGCAGTATTTT. Its translation is CASSPTPAGASTDTQYF.

The V gene is TRBV2, the J gene TRBJ2-4; TRBD2 might be the D (7 bases). The CDR3 consists of 16 residues. The germline V gene encodes CDR1 SNHLY and CDR2 FYNNEI. V lost 5 bases, J lost 0 bases, and 14 bases lay in between. Here the CDR3 reads CASSRDGGLAKNIQYF. CDR3 nucleotides: TGTGCCAGCAGTCGTGACGGGGGGCTAGCCAAAAACATTCAGTACTTC. Complete variable domain (other parts from reference TRBV2 and TRBJ2-4): EPEVTQTPSHQVTQMGQEVILRCVPISNHLYFYWYRQILGQKVEFLVSFYNNEISEKSEIFDDQFSVERPDGSNFTLKIRSTKLEDSAMYFCASSRDGGLAKNIQYFGAGTRLSVL.

This clonotype was counted a few times. V usage is TRBV4-1 and J usage is TRBJ2-3, with 8 bases identical to TRBD2. The CDR3 covers 18 residues. The junction had 15 bases not matched to a gene; V was cut back by 3 bases and J by 4 bases. In germline, CDR1 is MGHRA, CDR2 YSYEKL. CDR3 bases: TGCGCCAGCAGCCAGGGGTGGGGCGGGGGGCTTACGCCAGATACGCAGTATTTT. Protein product: CASSQGWGGGLTPDTQYF.

The chain couples TRBV3-1 to TRBJ2-3; 15 nucleotides agree with TRBD2. J lost 5 bases, V lost 4 bases, and 7 bases had no gene match. Germline V gives CDR1 LGHDT, CDR2 YNNKEL (reference sequence). This CDR3 contains 17 residues. This chain's CDR3 is CASSPGLAGGPIDTQYF. Written as DNA, the CDR3 is TGTGCCAGCAGCCCTGGACTAGCGGGGGGGCCAATAGATACGCAGTATTTT.

In this sample, this clonotype turned up once. This chain joins TRBV28 and TRBJ1-1; possibly TRBD1 for D (6 bases). This CDR3 has 14 residues. Per germline, CDR1 MDHEN and CDR2 SYDVKM. Deletions cut 4 bases from V and 4 bases from J, with 13 bases between. The CDR3 here is CASSSGDGVTEAFF. The DNA of the CDR3 is TGTGCCAGCAGTTCAGGGGATGGGGTCACTGAAGCTTTCTTT.

This rearrangement joins TRBV4-1 to TRBJ2-6; 11 nucleotides align to TRBD2. This CDR3 region has 19 residues. V gave up 2 bases and J gave up 0 bases; unmatched junction bases: 6. Germline values: CDR1 MGHRA, CDR2 YSYEKL. The CDR3 DNA sequence: TGCGCCAGCAGCCAATTCGGGACTAGCGGTATCTCTGGGGCCAACGTCCTGACTTTC. Protein sequence: CASSQFGTSGISGANVLTF.

This clonotype was seen just once. V usage is TRBV6-5 and J usage is TRBJ2-1, with D perhaps matching TRBD1 (6 bases). CDR1 is MNHEY and CDR2 is SVGAGI in the germline V gene. The CDR3 is made up of 15 amino acids. With 0 bases removed from V and 5 bases from J, the gap between germline ends came to 11 bases. The CDR3 region is CASSYSKAGDNEQFF. The DNA of the CDR3 is TGTGCCAGCAGTTACTCGAAGGCAGGGGACAATGAGCAGTTCTTC.

This clonotype was detected once. The junction departs from the called germline gene at one end, perhaps through a read error. The genes are TRBV13 and TRBJ1-3; the D is unclear. CDR3 length equals 16 residues. Germline CDR1 is PRHDT and CDR2 is FYEKMQ (reference sequence). CDR3 sequence reads: CATSPGRSFLGNTIYF. CDR3 coding DNA: TGTGCCACCAGCCCAGGACGGTCTTTCCTTGGAAACACCATATATTTT.

The V gene is TRBV11-2, the J gene TRBJ2-7; 13 bases are shared with TRBD2. The V gene end was trimmed by 7 bases and the J gene end by 7 bases; junction bases not matched to a gene: 7. The germline V gene encodes CDR1 SGHAT and CDR2 FQNNGV. The CDR3 extends over 14 amino acids. Here the CDR3 reads CASTYGTSGMEQYF. CDR3 bases: TGTGCCAGCACTTATGGGACTAGCGGGATGGAGCAGTACTTC.

The chain has TRBV5-1 and TRBJ2-5, with 10 positions matching TRBD1. With V trimmed by 2 bases and J by 3 bases, 4 bases remained unmatched. The CDR3 length is 15 residues. Germline lookup yields CDR1 SGHRS and CDR2 YFSETQ. In nucleotides, the CDR3 is TGCGCCAGCAGCTTATCCGGGACAGGGGAAGAGACCCAGTACTTC. This gives the protein CASSLSGTGEETQYF.

This chain uses TRBV12-3 or TRBV12-4 with TRBJ2-5; 10 bases line up with TRBD2. There are 12 residues in the CDR3. Trimming at V came to 6 bases and at J to 13 bases, leaving 8 bases not matched to a gene. This chain's CDR3 is CASRPSGSRWYF. CDR3 coding DNA: TGTGCCAGCAGACCTAGCGGGAGTAGATGGTACTTC.